This T cell receptor (beta chain) came from a study of T cells in Graves' hyperthyroidism and ophthalmopathy. Amplification of TCR beta CDR3 regions was performed using RNA transcripts as template. Researchers ran a first-round RT-PCR on the TCR CDR3 using the HTBI primer set. TCRdb reprocessed the multiplex PCR reads via MiXCR and lists one record per CDR3 protein. The data show about 700,000 distinct CDR3 sequences, around 15% seen once. This clonotype was recorded at least ten times. An absence of ophthalmopathy progression within 18 months meant stable Graves' hyperthyroidism. Patients were aged 18 to 65, had disease duration under 2 months, and had newly diagnosed hyperthyroidism. Each diagnosis was grounded in clinical symptoms, serum thyroxine and TRAb, thyroid ultrasound, and orbital computed tomography. The germline V gene encodes CDR1 MNHNS and CDR2 SASEGT. CDR3 length: 15 amino acids. V lost 5 bases to trimming and J lost 1 base, with 14 bases between them.

The V gene is TRBV6-1, the J gene TRBJ1-1; a weak D match, TRBD1 (6 bases). What was sequenced was blood. This receptor was taken from a young woman with Graves' hyperthyroidism. The CDR3 bases are TGTGCCAGCAGTTACCAGGGGTTCGCGAACACTGAAGCTTTCTTT. It is translated as CASSYQGFANTEAFF.